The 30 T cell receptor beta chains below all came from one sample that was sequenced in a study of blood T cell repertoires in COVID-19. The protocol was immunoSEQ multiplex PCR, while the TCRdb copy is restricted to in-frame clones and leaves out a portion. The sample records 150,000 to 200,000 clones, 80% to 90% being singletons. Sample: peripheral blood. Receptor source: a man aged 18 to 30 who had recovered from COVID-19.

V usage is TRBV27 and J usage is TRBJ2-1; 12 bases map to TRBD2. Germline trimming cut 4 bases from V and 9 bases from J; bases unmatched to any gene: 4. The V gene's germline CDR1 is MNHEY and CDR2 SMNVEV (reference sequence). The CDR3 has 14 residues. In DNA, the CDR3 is TGTGCCAGCAGTTACCTAGCGGGAGGGGGTGAGCAGTTCTTC. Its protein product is CASSYLAGGGEQFF.

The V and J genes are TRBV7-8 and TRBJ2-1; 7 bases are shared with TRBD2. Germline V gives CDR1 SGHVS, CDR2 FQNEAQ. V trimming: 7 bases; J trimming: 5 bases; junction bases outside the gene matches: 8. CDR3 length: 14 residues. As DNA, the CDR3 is TGTGCCAGCACCATAGGCGGGAGCGACAATGAGCAGTTCTTC. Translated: CASTIGGSDNEQFF.

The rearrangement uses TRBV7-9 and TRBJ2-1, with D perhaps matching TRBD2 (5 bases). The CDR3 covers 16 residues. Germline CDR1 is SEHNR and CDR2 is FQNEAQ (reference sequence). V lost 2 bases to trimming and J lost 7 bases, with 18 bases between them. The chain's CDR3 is CASSLSSVGEGNEQFF. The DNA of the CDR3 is TGTGCCAGCAGCTTATCCTCGGTGGGAGAAGGAAATGAGCAGTTCTTC.

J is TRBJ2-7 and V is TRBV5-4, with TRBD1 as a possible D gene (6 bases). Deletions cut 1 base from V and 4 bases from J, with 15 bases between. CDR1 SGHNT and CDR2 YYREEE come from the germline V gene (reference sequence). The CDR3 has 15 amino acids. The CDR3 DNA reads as TGTGCCAGCAGCTTGCCCGGGACATTACCTTACGAGCAGTACTTC. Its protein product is CASSLPGTLPYEQYF.

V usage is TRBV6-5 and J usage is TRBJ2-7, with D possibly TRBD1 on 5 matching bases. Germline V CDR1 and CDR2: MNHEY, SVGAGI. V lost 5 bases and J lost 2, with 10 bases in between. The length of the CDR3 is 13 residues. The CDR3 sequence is CASSQTATYEQYF. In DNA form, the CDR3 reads TGTGCCAGCAGTCAGACAGCCACCTACGAGCAGTACTTC.

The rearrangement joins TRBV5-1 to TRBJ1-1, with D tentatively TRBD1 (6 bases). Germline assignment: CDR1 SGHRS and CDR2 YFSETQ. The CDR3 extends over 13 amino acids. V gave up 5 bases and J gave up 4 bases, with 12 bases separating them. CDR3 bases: TGCGCCAGCAGTTCGGGGGGGCCCACTGAAGCTTTCTTT. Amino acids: CASSSGGPTEAFF.

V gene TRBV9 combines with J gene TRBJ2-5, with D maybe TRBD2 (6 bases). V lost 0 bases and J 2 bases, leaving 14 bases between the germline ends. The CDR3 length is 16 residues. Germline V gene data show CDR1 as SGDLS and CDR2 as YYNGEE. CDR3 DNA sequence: TGTGCCAGCAGCGTAGCAATGGTGGCGGGACAAGAGACCCAGTACTTC. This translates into CASSVAMVAGQETQYF.

The DNA of the CDR3 is TGTGCCAGTAGTATAGGTGGCGGGACCGGCGATGAGCAGTTCTTC. Its protein is CASSIGGGTGDEQFF. The V gene is TRBV19, the J gene TRBJ2-1, with D possibly TRBD2 on 6 matching bases. This CDR3 contains 15 residues. Germline CDR1 reads LNHDA; CDR2 reads SQIVND (reference sequence). Deletions cut 1 base from V and 8 bases from J, with 15 bases between.

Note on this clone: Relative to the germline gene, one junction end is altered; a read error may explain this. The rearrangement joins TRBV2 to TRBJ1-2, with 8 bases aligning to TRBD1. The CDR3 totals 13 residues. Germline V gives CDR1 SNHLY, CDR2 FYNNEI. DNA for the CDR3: TGTGCCAGCCGGACAGGGACTAATTATGGCTACACCTTC. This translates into CASRTGTNYGYTF.

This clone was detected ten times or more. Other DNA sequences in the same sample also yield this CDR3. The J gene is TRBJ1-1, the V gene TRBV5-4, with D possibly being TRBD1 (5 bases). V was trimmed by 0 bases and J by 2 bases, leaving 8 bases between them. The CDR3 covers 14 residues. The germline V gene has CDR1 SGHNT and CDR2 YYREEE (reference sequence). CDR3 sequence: CASSLAGGNTEAFF. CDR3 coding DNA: TGTGCCAGCAGCTTGGCGGGGGGTAACACTGAAGCTTTCTTT.

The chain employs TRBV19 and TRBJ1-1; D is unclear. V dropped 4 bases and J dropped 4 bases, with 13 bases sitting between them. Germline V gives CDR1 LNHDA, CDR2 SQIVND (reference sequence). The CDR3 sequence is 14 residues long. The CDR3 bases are TGTGCCAGTAGTAGGGCCGTCTCTGGCACTGAAGCTTTCTTT. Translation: CASSRAVSGTEAFF.

The CDR3 is CASSFTGTVDEQYF. CDR3 DNA: TGTGCCAGCAGCTTCACCGGGACAGTAGACGAGCAGTACTTC. J is TRBJ2-7 and V is TRBV9; 7 bases map to TRBD1. Germline CDR1 reads SGDLS; CDR2 reads YYNGEE. The CDR3 spans 14 residues. Trimming at V came to 4 bases and at J to 5 bases, leaving 9 bases not matched to a gene.

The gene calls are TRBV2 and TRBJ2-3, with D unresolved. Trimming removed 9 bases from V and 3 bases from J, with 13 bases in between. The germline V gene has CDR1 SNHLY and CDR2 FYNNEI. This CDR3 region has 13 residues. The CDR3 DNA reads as TGTGCCAGTCTGGCAGGCTTAACAGATACGCAGTATTTT. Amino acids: CASLAGLTDTQYF. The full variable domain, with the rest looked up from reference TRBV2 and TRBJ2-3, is EPEVTQTPSHQVTQMGQEVILRCVPISNHLYFYWYRQILGQKVEFLVSFYNNEISEKSEIFDDQFSVERPDGSNFTLKIRSTKLEDSAMYFCASLAGLTDTQYFGPGTRLTVL.

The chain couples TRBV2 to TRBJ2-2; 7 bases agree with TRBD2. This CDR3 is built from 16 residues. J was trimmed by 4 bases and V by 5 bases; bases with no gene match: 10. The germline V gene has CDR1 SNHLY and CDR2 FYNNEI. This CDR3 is CASSWGGGILTGELFF. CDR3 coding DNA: TGTGCCAGCAGTTGGGGGGGAGGAATCCTCACCGGGGAGCTGTTTTTT.

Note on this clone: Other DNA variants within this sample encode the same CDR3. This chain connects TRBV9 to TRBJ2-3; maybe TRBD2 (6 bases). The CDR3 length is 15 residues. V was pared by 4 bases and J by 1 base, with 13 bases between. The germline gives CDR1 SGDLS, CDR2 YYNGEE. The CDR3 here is CASSPRDSGTDTQYF. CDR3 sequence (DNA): TGTGCCAGCAGCCCACGGGACTCGGGCACAGATACGCAGTATTTT.

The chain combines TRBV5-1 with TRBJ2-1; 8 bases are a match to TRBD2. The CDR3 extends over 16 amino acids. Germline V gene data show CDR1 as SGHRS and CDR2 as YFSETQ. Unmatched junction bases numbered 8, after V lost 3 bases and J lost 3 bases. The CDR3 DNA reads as TGCGCCAGCAGCTCCAATGTTGCGGGAGGCTACAATGAGCAGTTCTTC. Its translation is CASSSNVAGGYNEQFF.

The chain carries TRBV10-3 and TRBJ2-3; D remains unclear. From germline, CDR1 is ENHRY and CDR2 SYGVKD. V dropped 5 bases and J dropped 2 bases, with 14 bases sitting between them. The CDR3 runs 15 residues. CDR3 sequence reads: CAISTLPTTTDTQYF. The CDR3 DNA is TGTGCCATCAGTACACTACCAACTACCACAGATACGCAGTATTTT.

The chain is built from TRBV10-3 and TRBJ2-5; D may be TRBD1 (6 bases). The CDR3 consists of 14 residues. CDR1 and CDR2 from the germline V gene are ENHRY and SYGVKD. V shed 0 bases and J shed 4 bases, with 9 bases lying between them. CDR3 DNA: TGTGCCATCAGTGAGTCGGTAGGGGGAGAGACCCAGTACTTC. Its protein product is CAISESVGGETQYF.

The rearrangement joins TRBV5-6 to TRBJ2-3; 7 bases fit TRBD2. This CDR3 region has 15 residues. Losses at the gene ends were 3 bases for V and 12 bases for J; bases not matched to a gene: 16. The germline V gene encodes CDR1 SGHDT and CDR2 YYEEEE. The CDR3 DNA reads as TGTGCCAGCAGCTCCCCGGGCTTGGCAGGGAGGGCCCAGTATTTT. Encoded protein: CASSSPGLAGRAQYF.

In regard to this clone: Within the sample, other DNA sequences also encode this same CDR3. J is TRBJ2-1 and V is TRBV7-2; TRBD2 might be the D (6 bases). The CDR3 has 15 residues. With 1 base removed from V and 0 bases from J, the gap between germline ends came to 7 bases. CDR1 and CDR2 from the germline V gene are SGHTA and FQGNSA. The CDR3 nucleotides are TGTGCCAGCAGCTTAGGTAGCGGCTCCTACAATGAGCAGTTCTTC. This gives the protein CASSLGSGSYNEQFF. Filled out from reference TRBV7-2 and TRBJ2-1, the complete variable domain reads GAGVSQSPSNKVTEKGKDVELRCDPISGHTALYWYRQSLGQGLEFLIYFQGNSAPDKSGLPSDRFSAERTGGSVSTLTIQRTQQEDSAVYLCASSLGSGSYNEQFFGPGTRLTVL.

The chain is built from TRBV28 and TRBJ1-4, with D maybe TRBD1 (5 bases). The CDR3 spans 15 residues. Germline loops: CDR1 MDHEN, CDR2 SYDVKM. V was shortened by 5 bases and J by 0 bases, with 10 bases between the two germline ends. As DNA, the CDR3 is TGTGCCAGCAGTCTAGACAGTGCAACTAATGAAAAACTGTTTTTT. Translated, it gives CASSLDSATNEKLFF.

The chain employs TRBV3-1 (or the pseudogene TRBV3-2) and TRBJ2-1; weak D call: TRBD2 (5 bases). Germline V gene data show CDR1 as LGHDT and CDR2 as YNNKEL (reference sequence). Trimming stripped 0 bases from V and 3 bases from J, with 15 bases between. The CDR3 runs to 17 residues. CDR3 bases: TGTGCCAGCAGCCAAGATTGGACTTCAGGAGTCTACAATGAGCAGTTCTTC. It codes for CASSQDWTSGVYNEQFF.

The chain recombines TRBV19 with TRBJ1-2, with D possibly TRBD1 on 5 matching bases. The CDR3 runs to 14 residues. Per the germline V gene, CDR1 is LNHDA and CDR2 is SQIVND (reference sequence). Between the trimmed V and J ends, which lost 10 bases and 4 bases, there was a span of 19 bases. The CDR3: CATQTGRPGYGYTF. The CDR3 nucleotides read TGTGCCACTCAAACAGGACGGCCAGGCTATGGCTACACCTTC.

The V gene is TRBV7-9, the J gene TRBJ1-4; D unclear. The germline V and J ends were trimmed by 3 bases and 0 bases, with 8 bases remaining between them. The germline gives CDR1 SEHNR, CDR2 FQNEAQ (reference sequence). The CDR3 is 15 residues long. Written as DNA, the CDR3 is TGTGCCAGCAGCTTCGGGGAGACAACTAATGAAAAACTGTTTTTT. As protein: CASSFGETTNEKLFF.

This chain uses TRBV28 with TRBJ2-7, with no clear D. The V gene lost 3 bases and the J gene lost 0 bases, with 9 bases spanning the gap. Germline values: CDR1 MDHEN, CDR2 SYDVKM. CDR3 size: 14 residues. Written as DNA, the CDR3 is TGTGCCAGCAGTTTCCCGACTCTCTCCTACGAGCAGTACTTC. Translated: CASSFPTLSYEQYF. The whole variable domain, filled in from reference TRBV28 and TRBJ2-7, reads DVKVTQSSRYLVKRTGEKVFLECVQDMDHENMFWYRQDPGLGLRLIYFSYDVKMKEKGDIPEGYSVSREKKERFSLILESASTNQTSMYLCASSFPTLSYEQYFGPGTRLTVT.

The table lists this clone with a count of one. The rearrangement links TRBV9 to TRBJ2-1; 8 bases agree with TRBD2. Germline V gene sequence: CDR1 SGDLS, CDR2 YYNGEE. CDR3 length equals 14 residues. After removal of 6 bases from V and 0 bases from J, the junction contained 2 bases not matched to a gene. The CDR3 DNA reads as TGTGCCAGCACCGCGGGGGGCTCCTACAATGAGCAGTTCTTC. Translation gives CASTAGGSYNEQFF.

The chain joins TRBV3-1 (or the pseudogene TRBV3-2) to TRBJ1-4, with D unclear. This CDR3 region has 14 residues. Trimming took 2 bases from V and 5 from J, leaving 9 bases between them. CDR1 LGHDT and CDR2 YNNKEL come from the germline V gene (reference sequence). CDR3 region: CASSQSGLNEKLFF. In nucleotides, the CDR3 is TGTGCCAGCAGCCAATCGGGGTTGAATGAAAAACTGTTTTTT.

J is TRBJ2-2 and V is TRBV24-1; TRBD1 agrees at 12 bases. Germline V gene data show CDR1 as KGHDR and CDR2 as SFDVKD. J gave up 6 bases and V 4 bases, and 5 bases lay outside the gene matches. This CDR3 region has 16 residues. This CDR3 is CATSDPGQGAAGELFF. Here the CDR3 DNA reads TGTGCCACCAGTGACCCGGGACAGGGGGCGGCCGGGGAGCTGTTTTTT.

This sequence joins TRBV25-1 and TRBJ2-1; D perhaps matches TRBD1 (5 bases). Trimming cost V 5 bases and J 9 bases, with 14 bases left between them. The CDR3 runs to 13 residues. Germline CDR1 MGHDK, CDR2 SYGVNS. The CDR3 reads CASSPIGAGEQFF. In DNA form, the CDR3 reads TGTGCCAGCAGTCCCATTGGGGCTGGTGAGCAGTTCTTC.

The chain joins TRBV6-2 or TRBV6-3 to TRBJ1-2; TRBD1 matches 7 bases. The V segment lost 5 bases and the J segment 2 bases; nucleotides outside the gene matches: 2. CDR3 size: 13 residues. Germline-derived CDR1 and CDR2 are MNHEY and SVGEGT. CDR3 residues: CASSPTGNYGYTF. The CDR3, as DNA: TGTGCCAGCAGTCCGACAGGGAACTATGGCTACACCTTC.